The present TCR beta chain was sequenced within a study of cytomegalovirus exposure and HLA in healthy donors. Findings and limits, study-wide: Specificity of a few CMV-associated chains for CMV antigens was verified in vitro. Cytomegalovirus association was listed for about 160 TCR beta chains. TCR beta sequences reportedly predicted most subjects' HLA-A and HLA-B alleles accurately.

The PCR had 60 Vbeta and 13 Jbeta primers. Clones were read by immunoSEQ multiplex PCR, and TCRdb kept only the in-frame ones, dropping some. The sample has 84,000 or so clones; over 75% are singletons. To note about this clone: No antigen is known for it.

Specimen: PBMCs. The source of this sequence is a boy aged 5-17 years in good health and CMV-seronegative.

The CDR3 nucleotides are TGTGCCAGCAGCTTCGGACAGGGGCCGCCTTTCTTT. Translated: CASSFGQGPPFF. The V gene is TRBV7-2, the J gene TRBJ1-1; 9 positions match TRBD1. There are 12 residues in the CDR3. Trimming removed 3 bases from V and 12 bases from J; junction bases left unmatched: 5. Germline V gene lookup returns CDR1 SGHTA and CDR2 FQGNSA.